This T cell receptor beta chain was sequenced in a study of blood T cell repertoires in COVID-19. About the research overall: From T cells, B-cell-depleted T cells, or PBMCs came the material, which was cDNA or gDNA.

Only in-frame clones appear in the TCRdb table, and some are missing; sequencing was by immunoSEQ multiplex PCR. The sample has some 110,000 clones; roughly 80% are singletons. This clone showed up just a few times. CDR1 and CDR2 from the germline V gene are MGHDK and SYGVNS. The length of the CDR3 is 16 residues. Trimming at V came to 6 bases and at J to 2 bases, leaving 8 bases not matched to a gene. J is TRBJ1-2 and V is TRBV25-1; 11 nucleotides line up with TRBD1. Material for sequencing was peripheral blood. The origin of this receptor is an elderly woman with acute or convalescent COVID-19. The CDR3 sequence: CASSPPGTGGNYGYTF. In DNA, the CDR3 is TGTGCCAGCAGCCCCCCGGGGACAGGGGGAAACTATGGCTACACCTTC.